The table lists the clone carrying this T cell receptor (beta chain) with a few counts. The target antigen is unknown. The data belong to a study of T cells in Graves' hyperthyroidism and ophthalmopathy. About the study: Specimen type is peripheral blood, collected at initial diagnosis prior to any treatment. Overall study findings and caveats: Researchers report that a 13 V-J model separated ophthalmopathy from stable hyperthyroidism.

The CDR3 is 13 residues long. V was cut by 4 bases and J by 4 bases, with 11 bases left in between. Germline CDR1 and CDR2: SGHRS and YFSETQ. Each diagnosis was grounded in clinical symptoms, serum thyroxine and TRAb, thyroid ultrasound, and orbital computed tomography. The PBMCs studied were ones that came from about 9.9 ml fresh peripheral blood. RNA transcripts gave rise to amplified TCR beta CDR3 regions. The HTBI set primed first-round TCR CDR3 RT-PCR. Each CDR3 protein is one row after TCRdb ran MiXCR on the multiplex PCR reads. The sample yields under 450,000 distinct CDR3 sequences, roughly a sixth seen once.

The sequence derives from a woman in her 30s with Graves' hyperthyroidism that later progressed to Graves' ophthalmopathy. The chain carries TRBV5-1 and TRBJ2-5; no reliable D call. Material: blood. CDR3 nucleotide sequence: TGCGCCAGCAGCCCGCATCTAAGAGAGACCCAGTACTTC. Protein: CASSPHLRETQYF.